Sequencing of this T cell receptor (beta chain) was carried out in a study of T cells in localized non-small cell lung cancer (TCRdb year 2020). About the full investigation: The study analyzed T cell repertoires of about 230 early-stage NSCLC patients, comparing tumors and uninvolved tumor-adjacent lungs. The cohort comprised under 250 treatment-naïve NSCLC patients with resected, localized lung tumors. A mean age of around 66 years was recorded for the NSCLC patients, of whom 120 to 150 were male and more than 95 were female.

This clone has a handful of counts. The antigen it recognizes is unknown. No much larger clonotype is one base removed from it; base qualities were not supplied. The immunoSEQ Assay was used to sequence TCR beta CDR3 regions from DNA. The authors' pipeline ran thus. T cell density was computed as TCR beta template counts normalized to usable DNA estimated by amplifying housekeeping genes. Richness was estimated with the preseqR package, extrapolating to 400,000 templates for PBMC samples and 120,000 templates for tissue samples. Clonality was defined by subtracting Pielou's evenness from one. Differential abundance testing on productive amino-acid clonotypes, with a minimum total count of 5 and an alpha of 0.1, was used to identify tissue-enriched TCRs. The Jaccard Index and the Morisita Overlap Index were used to measure how much the repertoires overlapped between compartments. GLIPH grouped TCR beta CDR3s together with public tetramer-defined viral CDR3s, and a viral motif had to include at least three viral sequences and show V-gene enrichment. TCRdb limited this immuneACCESS table to in-frame rearrangements with V and J called. A share of clones is missing; checked studies link under half to unresolved V genes, and the rest is unexplained. The V and J calls and clone size come from that table; D and trimming were worked out from the DNA. For this sample the table gives over 20,000 clones, of which about four fifths were detected only once. The ten largest account for 4% to 5.5% of the sample.

Broader findings and caveats from the paper: A median of 57 of the top 100 tumor clones were detected in paired uninvolved adjacent lung, and 28 of these tumor clones were also found among the top 100 clones of the paired uninvolved adjacent lung. Higher T cell density in blood was associated with longer overall survival, whereas higher clonality in adjacent lung was associated with shorter survival. Uninvolved tumor-adjacent lung showed the highest T cell clonality, higher than tumor, which suggests more focused antigenic responses in the uninvolved tumor-adjacent lung. Because multi-region tumor sequencing was not performed, intratumor heterogeneity could not be ruled out. Since the design was exploratory, TCR variables were selected using unadjusted p-values with no false-discovery rate correction.

At diagnosis, peripheral blood, uninvolved tumor-adjacent lung and tumor were collected and were preserved as a mix of fresh-frozen and FFPE material. For TCR repertoire profiling, blood samples were analyzed as peripheral blood mononuclear cells. The sequences come from PBMCs, collected before any cancer treatment. The sequence came from a man between 40 and 75 years old with stage II lung adenocarcinoma.

DNA sequence: TGTGCCAGCAGTGAAGGCGGAAAGCCGGAGACCCAGTACTTC. This sequence encodes CASSEGGKPETQYF. Recombination connected TRBV6-1 to TRBJ2-5, with the identity of the D gene unclear. Via the germline V gene, CDR1 is MNHNS and CDR2 SASEGT. A distance of 11 bases separates the germline ends of V and J, which lose 1 base and 5 bases respectively. Measured from the cysteine to the phenylalanine, the CDR3 is 14 residues long. Only CDR3 DNA is held: 42 bases, read in frame from base 1.